The entry below describes one T cell receptor (beta chain). The antigen remains unidentified. These data are taken from a study of T cells expressing NK-cell markers. Study-level background: HCMV serostatus: seven of eight sequenced donors positive, one negative.

Looked up from germline, CDR1 is SGHRS and CDR2 is YFSETQ. The CDR3 totals 15 residues. Whole-study results and caveats: Dominant NKG2C+ clonotypes were found to form roughly 1.0-7.0% of CD8+ T cells in over five donors. In a handful of donors, dominant clonotypes made up about 28.3-65% of CD3+CD56-NKG2C+ cells. HCMV specificity of the expanded NKG2C+ T cell clones was not established.

Reanalyzing the 5' RACE reads, TCRdb keeps one entry per CDR3 protein, without DNA. Here the sample table reports 300,000 to 500,000 distinct CDR3 sequences. The receptor comes from a woman between 50 and 59 years old in good health. Source material: blood T cells: a sorted CD56 or NKG2C T cell subset, CD4+ or CD8+ T cells, or bulk PBMC T cells (not recorded which). The V gene is TRBV5-1, the J gene TRBJ2-1. CDR3 protein: CASIAGDSSYNEQFF.